This T cell receptor (beta chain) is from a study of blood T cells in healthy people across ages. Study-wide points: TCR beta diversity per million T cells fell roughly linearly with age. Estimates based on one million T cells were treated as lower bounds.

The sample, about 10 milliliters of peripheral blood, was drawn from each donor. Worth noting for this clonotype: Its specificity is not known.

Next came a second PCR, run for about 7 to 11 cycles, which used a sample-barcoded 5' primer along with a J-beta primer mix. Template switching added a 12-random-nucleotide identifier to every cDNA molecule. MiXCR, applied by TCRdb to the 5' RACE reads, yields one record per CDR3 protein. The sample gives roughly 1,500,000 distinct CDR3 sequences, 40% to 50% of which show up once; 7.9% is in the top ten. The specimen was blood. This receptor was taken from a woman between 18 and 29 years old in good health.

This CDR3 is CASSGSSDDTQYF. CDR3 sequence (DNA): TGTGCCAGCAGCGGGTCTAGCGATGATACGCAGTATTTT. This chain uses TRBV4-2 with TRBJ2-3; TRBD2 is a possible D gene (6 bases). Trimming removed 5 bases at V and 6 bases at J, with 12 bases between. The CDR3 covers 13 residues. The V gene's germline CDR1 is LGHNA and CDR2 YNFKEQ.